These T cell receptor beta chains were read from a single sample in a study of CD8 T cell repertoires and HIV-1 epitope variants. Repertoires were generated with immunoSEQ multiplex PCR, while TCRdb's copy carries only in-frame clones and drops some. The sample carries 5,400 or so clones, around 61% recorded once. These receptors' targets are unknown. The source material was cultured CD8+ T cells derived from PBMCs. The source is a male donor with HIV. Both conserved end residues are part of each CDR3. The D gene is left open where the match is weak. A row's size may be missing; if present it is once, few, many or a size class.

j_gene: TRBJ2-3; abundance: NA; v_gene: TRBV5-1; d_gene: TRBD1; CDR3aa: CASSLLATGGTDTQYF; CDR3nt: TGCGCCAGCAGCTTGTTGGCGACAGGGGGCACAGATACGCAGTATTTT
j_gene: TRBJ2-1; abundance: NA; v_gene: TRBV28; d_gene: TRBD2; CDR3aa: CASSFRVAGSEQFF; CDR3nt: TGTGCCAGCAGTTTTAGGGTAGCGGGGAGTGAGCAGTTCTTC
j_gene: TRBJ2-5; abundance: few; v_gene: TRBV9; d_gene: NA; CDR3aa: CASTSPRTQYF; CDR3nt: TGTGCCAGCACCAGCCCGAGGACCCAGTACTTC
j_gene: TRBJ2-2; abundance: few; v_gene: TRBV9; d_gene: NA; CDR3aa: CASSVVGAGELFF; CDR3nt: TGTGCCAGCAGCGTAGTTGGCGCCGGGGAGCTGTTTTTT
j_gene: TRBJ2-3; abundance: NA; v_gene: TRBV14; d_gene: NA; CDR3aa: CASRKGLGGGTDTQYF; CDR3nt: TGTGCCAGCAGAAAGGGGCTGGGCGGAGGCACAGATACGCAGTATTTT
j_gene: TRBJ1-1; abundance: few; v_gene: TRBV10-3; d_gene: NA; CDR3aa: CAISEGDTEAFF; CDR3nt: TGTGCCATCAGTGAGGGGGATACTGAAGCTTTCTTT
j_gene: TRBJ1-6; abundance: NA; v_gene: TRBV9; d_gene: NA; CDR3aa: CASSVAPAQQAGGGLGSPLHF; CDR3nt: TGTGCCAGCAGCGTAGCCCCAGCCCAACAGGCAGGTGGGGGACTGGGTTCACCCCTCCACTTT
j_gene: TRBJ1-3; abundance: few; v_gene: TRBV9; d_gene: TRBD1; CDR3aa: CASSEGQGVSGNTIYF; CDR3nt: TGTGCCAGCAGCGAAGGACAGGGGGTCTCTGGAAACACCATATATTTT
j_gene: TRBJ2-4; abundance: NA; v_gene: TRBV19; d_gene: NA; CDR3aa: CASSLGPGLGKNIQYF; CDR3nt: TGTGCCAGTAGTTTAGGACCAGGATTGGGCAAAAACATTCAGTACTTC
j_gene: TRBJ1-1; abundance: NA; v_gene: TRBV6-4; d_gene: NA; CDR3aa: CASSDSMAEAFF; CDR3nt: TGTGCCAGCAGTGACTCGATGGCTGAAGCTTTCTTT
j_gene: TRBJ2-7; abundance: NA; v_gene: TRBV11-2; d_gene: TRBD2; CDR3aa: CASSLGLAGPYEQYF; CDR3nt: TGTGCCAGCAGCTTAGGACTAGCGGGACCCTACGAGCAGTACTTC
j_gene: TRBJ2-7; abundance: few; v_gene: TRBV4-3; d_gene: TRBD1; CDR3aa: CASSPHGTGVYEQYF; CDR3nt: TGCGCCAGCAGCCCCCATGGAACAGGGGTCTACGAGCAGTACTTC
j_gene: TRBJ2-1; abundance: once; v_gene: TRBV5-1; d_gene: TRBD1; CDR3aa: CASSQGGDYNEQFF; CDR3nt: TGCGCCAGCAGCCAAGGGGGCGACTACAATGAGCAGTTCTTC
j_gene: TRBJ2-1; abundance: once; v_gene: TRBV27; d_gene: TRBD2; CDR3aa: CASSLASGGAVEQFF; CDR3nt: TGTGCCAGCAGTTTAGCCAGCGGGGGGGCCGTTGAGCAGTTCTTC
j_gene: TRBJ1-1; abundance: medium-sized; v_gene: TRBV16; d_gene: NA; CDR3aa: CASSLNTLNTEAFF; CDR3nt: TGTGCCAGCAGCCTAAATACTTTGAACACTGAAGCTTTCTTT
j_gene: TRBJ2-7; abundance: NA; v_gene: TRBV7-9; d_gene: TRBD1; CDR3aa: CASSSRGQGPYEQYF; CDR3nt: TGTGCCAGCAGCTCCCGAGGACAGGGCCCCTACGAGCAGTACTTC
j_gene: TRBJ2-2; abundance: NA; v_gene: TRBV7-9; d_gene: NA; CDR3aa: CASSLTSNTGELFF; CDR3nt: TGTGCCAGCAGCTTAACCTCGAACACCGGGGAGCTGTTTTTT
j_gene: TRBJ1-1; abundance: few; v_gene: TRBV2; d_gene: NA; CDR3aa: CASSDWGNTEAFF; CDR3nt: TGTGCCAGCAGTGACTGGGGGAACACTGAAGCTTTCTTT
j_gene: TRBJ2-2; abundance: once; v_gene: TRBV28; d_gene: NA; CDR3aa: CASTEGIGELFF; CDR3nt: TGTGCCAGCACCGAGGGAATCGGGGAGCTGTTTTTT
j_gene: TRBJ2-6; abundance: once; v_gene: TRBV5-1; d_gene: NA; CDR3aa: CASRPRPSSGANVLTF; CDR3nt: TGCGCCAGCAGACCCCGACCGAGCTCTGGGGCCAACGTCCTGACTTTC
j_gene: TRBJ2-7; abundance: NA; v_gene: TRBV5-6; d_gene: NA; CDR3aa: CASSSGWGFSYEQYF; CDR3nt: TGTGCCAGCAGCTCTGGATGGGGATTCTCCTACGAGCAGTACTTC